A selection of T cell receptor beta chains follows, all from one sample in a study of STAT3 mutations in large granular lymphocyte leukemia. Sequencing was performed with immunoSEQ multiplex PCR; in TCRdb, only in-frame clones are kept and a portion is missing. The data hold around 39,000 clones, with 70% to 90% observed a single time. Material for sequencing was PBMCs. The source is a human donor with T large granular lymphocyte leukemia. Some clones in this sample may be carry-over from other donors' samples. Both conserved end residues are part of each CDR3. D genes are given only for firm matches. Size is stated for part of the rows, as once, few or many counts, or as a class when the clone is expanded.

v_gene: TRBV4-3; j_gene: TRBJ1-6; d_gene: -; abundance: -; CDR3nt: TGCGCCAGCAGCCAAGAGGACAACTCGGGTTCACCCCTCCACTTT; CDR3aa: CASSQEDNSGSPLHF
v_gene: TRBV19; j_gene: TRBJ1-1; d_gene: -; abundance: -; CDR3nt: TGTGCCAGTAGTATGCCTAGGGGGACTGAAGCTTTCTTT; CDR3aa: CASSMPRGTEAFF
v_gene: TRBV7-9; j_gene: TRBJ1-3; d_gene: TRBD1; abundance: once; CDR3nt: TGTGCCAGCAGTTCTGGACAGGGTGGAACCATATATTTT; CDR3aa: CASSSGQGGTIYF
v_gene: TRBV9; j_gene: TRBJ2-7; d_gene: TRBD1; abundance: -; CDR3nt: TGTGCCAGCAGCGTAGGGGACAGGGCTAGCGAGCAGTACTTC; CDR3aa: CASSVGDRASEQYF
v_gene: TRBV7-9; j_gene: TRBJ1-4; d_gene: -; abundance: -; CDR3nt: TGTGCCAGCAGCAACAACCAGATAACCGGAAAACTGTTTTTT; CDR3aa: CASSNNQITGKLFF
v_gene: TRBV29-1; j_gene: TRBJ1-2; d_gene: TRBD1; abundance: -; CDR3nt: TGCAGCGCACTAGAGGGACAGGGACTTAACTATGGCTACACCTTC; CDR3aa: CSALEGQGLNYGYTF
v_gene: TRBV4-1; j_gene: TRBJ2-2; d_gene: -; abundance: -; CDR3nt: TGCGCCAGCAGCCAAGATTCTACCTGGTCCGGGGAGCTGTTTTTT; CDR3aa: CASSQDSTWSGELFF
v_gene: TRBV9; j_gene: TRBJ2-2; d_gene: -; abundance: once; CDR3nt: TGTGCCAGCAGCCCAACCCCCCCGTACACCGGGGAGCTGTTTTTT; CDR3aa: CASSPTPPYTGELFF
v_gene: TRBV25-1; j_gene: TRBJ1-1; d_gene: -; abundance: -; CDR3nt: TGTGCCAGCAGTGAATCCCACGGCTGGCCTAGGTCGAACACTGAAGCTTTCTTT; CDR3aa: CASSESHGWPRSNTEAFF
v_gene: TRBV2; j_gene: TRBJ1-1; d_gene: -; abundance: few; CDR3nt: TGTGCCAGCAGCGTAGTGGGCACTGAAGCTTTCTTT; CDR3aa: CASSVVGTEAFF
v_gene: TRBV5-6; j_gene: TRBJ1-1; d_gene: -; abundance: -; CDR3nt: TGTGCCAGCAGCTTGGCCGGCAAATCAGAAGCTTTCTTT; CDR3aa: CASSLAGKSEAFF
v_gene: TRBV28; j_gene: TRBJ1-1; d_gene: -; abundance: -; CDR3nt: TGTGCCAGCAGTTCACACCTTGAAGCTTTCTTT; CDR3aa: CASSSHLEAFF
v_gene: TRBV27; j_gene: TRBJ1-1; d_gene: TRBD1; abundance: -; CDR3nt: TGTGCCAGCAGTTTATTTCTCTGGACAGGGTGGGTGCGGCACAGGAACACTGAAGCTTTCTTT; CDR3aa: CASSLFLWTGWVRHRNTEAFF
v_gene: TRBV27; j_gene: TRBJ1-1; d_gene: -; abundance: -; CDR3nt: TGTGCCAGCGGTTCGGGGGGGAACACTGAAGCTTTCTTT; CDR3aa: CASGSGGNTEAFF
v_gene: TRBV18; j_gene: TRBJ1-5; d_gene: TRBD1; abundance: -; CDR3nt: TGTGCCAGCTCACAGGCCGGGGGACAGGGGGCTATTCAGCCCCAGCATTTT; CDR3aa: CASSQAGGQGAIQPQHF
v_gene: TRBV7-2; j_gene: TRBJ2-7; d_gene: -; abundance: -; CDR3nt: TGTGCCAGCAGCTCCGGCCGGGGCCGAACCTACGAGCAGTACTTC; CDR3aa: CASSSGRGRTYEQYF
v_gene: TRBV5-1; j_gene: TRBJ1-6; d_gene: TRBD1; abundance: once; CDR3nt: TGCGCCAGCAGCATAGGACAGGGGGCTTCTTCACCCCTCCACTTT; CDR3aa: CASSIGQGASSPLHF
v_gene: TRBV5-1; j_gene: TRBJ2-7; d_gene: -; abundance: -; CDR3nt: TGCGCCAGCAGCTTGGATGGCAGTACCTACGAGCAGTACTTC; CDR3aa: CASSLDGSTYEQYF
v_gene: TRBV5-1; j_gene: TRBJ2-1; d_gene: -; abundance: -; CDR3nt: TGCGCCAGCAGCTTGGCCACTCTGCCCGGGACTGACAATGAGCAGTTCTTC; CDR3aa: CASSLATLPGTDNEQFF
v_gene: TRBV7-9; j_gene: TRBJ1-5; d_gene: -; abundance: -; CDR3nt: TGTGCCAGCAGCTGGGTCAATCAGCCCCAGCATTTT; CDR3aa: CASSWVNQPQHF
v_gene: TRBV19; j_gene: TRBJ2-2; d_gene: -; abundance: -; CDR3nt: TGTGCCAGTAGCTTCCAGGGGATCGGGGAGCTGTTTTTT; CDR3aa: CASSFQGIGELFF
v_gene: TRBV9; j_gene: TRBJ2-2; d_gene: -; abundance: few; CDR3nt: TGTGCCAGCAGCGCGCGGGACACCTTCACCGGGGAGCTGTTTTTT; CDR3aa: CASSARDTFTGELFF
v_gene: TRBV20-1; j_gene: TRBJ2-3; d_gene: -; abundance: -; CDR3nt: TGCAGTTGCGGCAAGGGAAATACGCAGTATTTT; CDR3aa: CSCGKGNTQYF
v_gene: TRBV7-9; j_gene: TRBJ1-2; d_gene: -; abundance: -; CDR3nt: TGTGCCAGCAGCTTAGGTCAGCCTAACTATGGCTACACCTTC; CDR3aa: CASSLGQPNYGYTF
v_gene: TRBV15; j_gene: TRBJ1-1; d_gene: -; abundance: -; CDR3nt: TGTGCCACCAGCAGAGCGGGACTTCCCATGTCAGGTAAAGCTTTCTTT; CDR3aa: CATSRAGLPMSGKAFF
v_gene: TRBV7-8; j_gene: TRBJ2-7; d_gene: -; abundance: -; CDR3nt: TGTGCCAGCAGCTTAAGCGGGACAGTAGCCTACGAGCAGTACTTC; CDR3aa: CASSLSGTVAYEQYF
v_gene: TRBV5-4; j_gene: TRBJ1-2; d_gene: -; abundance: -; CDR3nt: TGTGCCAGCAGCTTGGCGGGGTGGGGCCGCGGTAGCTATGGCTACACCTTC; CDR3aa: CASSLAGWGRGSYGYTF
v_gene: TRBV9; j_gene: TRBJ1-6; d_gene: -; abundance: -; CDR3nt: TGTGCCAGCAGCGTAGCTTGGGGGGCGAATAATTCACCCCTCCACTTT; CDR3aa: CASSVAWGANNSPLHF
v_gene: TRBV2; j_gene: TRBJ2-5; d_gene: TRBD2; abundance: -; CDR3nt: TGTGCCAGCAGTGAAGTGTGGCCTAGCGGGGACCAAGAGACCCAGTACTTC; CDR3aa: CASSEVWPSGDQETQYF